One and the same sample provided the 26 T cell receptor beta chains below, sequenced in a study of blood T cell repertoires in COVID-19. TCRdb keeps only in-frame clones here, not all; method: immunoSEQ multiplex PCR. This table has approximately 220,000 clones, roughly 85% appearing once. The specimen was PBMCs or T cells enriched from blood (not recorded which). These receptors all stem from a man between 40 and 49 years old who had recovered from COVID-19.

The chain couples TRBV19 to TRBJ2-1; D is possibly TRBD1 (5 bases). V shed 4 bases and J shed 8 bases, with 6 bases lying between them. In germline, CDR1 is LNHDA, CDR2 SQIVND (reference sequence). The CDR3 length is 11 residues. The CDR3 bases are TGTGCCAGTAGTACAGGGTATGAGCAGTTCTTC. Amino acid sequence: CASSTGYEQFF.

The chain combines TRBV14 with TRBJ2-7; TRBD1 matches at 10 bases. The CDR3 contains 14 residues. V trimming: 5 bases; J trimming: 6 bases; junction bases outside the gene matches: 7. CDR1 is SGHDN and CDR2 is FVKESK in the germline V gene. The CDR3 region has the DNA TGTGCCAGCAGCTACCGGGACAGGGGTATCGAGCAGTACTTC. Its translation: CASSYRDRGIEQYF.

The genes are TRBV18 and TRBJ1-2; maybe TRBD1 (6 bases). The V gene's germline CDR1 is KGHSH and CDR2 LQKENI. This CDR3 has 13 residues. The V end was cut by 2 bases, the J end by 3 bases, with 7 bases between. CDR3 sequence (DNA): TGTGCCAGCTCACCATCAGGGGACTATGGCTACACCTTC. Amino acid sequence: CASSPSGDYGYTF.

About this clone itself: Germline is not matched at one junction end, which may reflect a read error. This chain uses TRBV7-7 with TRBJ2-5; the match to TRBD2 covers 14 bases. CDR1 is SSHAT and CDR2 is FNYEAQ in the germline V gene (reference sequence). The CDR3 length is 15 residues. The CDR3 here is CASSAGTSGRQTQYF. DNA for the CDR3: TGTGCTAGCAGCGCGGGGACTAGCGGGAGACAGACCCAGTACTTC.

This chain joins TRBV30 and TRBJ2-4; D is perhaps TRBD1 (5 bases). Trimming shortened V by 3 bases and J by 7 bases, and 16 bases separated the two germline ends. The CDR3 is 14 residues long. The germline V gene encodes CDR1 GTSNPN and CDR2 SVGIG (reference sequence). The CDR3 DNA reads TGTGCCTGGAGAATCACCGCGCAGGGCAACATTCAGTACTTC. Its translation is CAWRITAQGNIQYF.

This rearrangement joins TRBV18 to TRBJ2-1; 7 bases map to TRBD1. J lost 8 bases, V lost 6 bases, and 1 base had no gene match. The CDR3 totals 11 residues. CDR1 KGHSH and CDR2 LQKENI come from the germline V gene. CDR3 loop: CASSTGDEQFF. For the CDR3, the DNA is TGTGCCAGCTCCACAGGGGATGAGCAGTTCTTC.

The rearrangement joins TRBV18 to TRBJ1-1, with D hard to call. The CDR3 consists of 13 residues. Germline V lookup: CDR1 KGHSH, CDR2 LQKENI. The V gene lost 3 bases and the J gene lost 0 bases, with 5 bases spanning the gap. CDR3 nucleotide sequence: TGTGCCAGCTCACCTCAATTGAACACTGAAGCTTTCTTT. This gives the protein CASSPQLNTEAFF.

There are a few counts of this clone. The gene calls are TRBV5-1 and TRBJ2-1; 8 nucleotides line up with TRBD2. CDR1 is SGHRS and CDR2 is YFSETQ in the germline V gene. The CDR3 covers 19 residues. With 4 bases clipped from V and 0 bases from J, the junction kept 15 bases outside the gene matches. The CDR3 DNA is TGCGCCAGCAGCCAAGGACAACTAAGCGGGAGAAGCTCCTACAATGAGCAGTTCTTC. Translation gives CASSQGQLSGRSSYNEQFF.

The genes are TRBV18 and TRBJ2-5; 8 nucleotides match TRBD1. This CDR3 comprises 14 residues. Germline values: CDR1 KGHSH, CDR2 LQKENI. The J segment lost 4 bases and the V segment lost 2 bases, leaving 3 bases of the junction unmatched. CDR3: CASSPGDRGETQYF. CDR3 nucleotides: TGTGCCAGCTCACCAGGAGACAGGGGAGAGACCCAGTACTTC.

V gene TRBV7-9 combines with J gene TRBJ1-2; no reliable D call. V lost 4 bases and J 1 base, leaving 10 bases between the germline ends. The CDR3 totals 14 residues. Germline values: CDR1 SEHNR, CDR2 FQNEAQ (reference sequence). CDR3 protein: CASSSTGVNYGYTF. For the CDR3, the DNA is TGTGCCAGCAGCTCAACCGGGGTTAACTATGGCTACACCTTC.

This sequence joins TRBV21-1 and TRBJ2-7; the table's D gene call, TRBD2, was not cross checked with the DNA. TRBV21-1 is given as a pseudogene. There are 18 residues in the CDR3. CDR3 sequence: CASSNGLAGGPYIYEQYF. The CDR3 DNA sequence: TGTGCCAGCAGCAACGGACTAGCGGGAGGGCCTTATATCTACGAGCAGTACTTC.

The chain has TRBV24-1 and TRBJ1-2, with D perhaps matching TRBD1 (5 bases). The V gene's germline CDR1 is KGHDR and CDR2 SFDVKD. The V end lost 2 bases, the J end lost 4 bases, and 13 bases lay between the germline ends. The CDR3 length is 15 residues. DNA of the CDR3: TGTGCCACCAGTGATTGGCAGAATGGGGCCTATGGCTACACCTTC. The encoded protein is CATSDWQNGAYGYTF.

This clone was seen a few times. The J gene is TRBJ2-7, the V gene TRBV6-5; a possible D gene is TRBD2 (5 bases). Deletions cut 4 bases from V and 0 bases from J, with 16 bases between. This CDR3 has 16 residues. Germline V gene data show CDR1 as MNHEY and CDR2 as SVGAGI. This CDR3 is CASSSHAERSSYEQYF. DNA of the CDR3: TGTGCCAGCAGTTCCCACGCGGAGCGGAGCTCCTACGAGCAGTACTTC.

The chain has TRBV28 and TRBJ1-5; tentative D call: TRBD1 (6 bases). V shed 4 bases and J shed 3 bases, with 10 bases lying between them. The CDR3 consists of 14 residues. Germline V gene data show CDR1 as MDHEN and CDR2 as SYDVKM. The CDR3 sequence is CASSSGQLNQPQHF. CDR3 nucleotides: TGTGCCAGCAGTTCAGGACAGCTCAATCAGCCCCAGCATTTT.

CDR3: CASSQHTGYRGSYNSPLHF. The CDR3 region has the DNA TGCGCCAGCAGTCAACATACAGGGTATCGAGGCTCCTATAATTCACCCCTCCACTTT. The chain links TRBV23-1 to TRBJ1-6, with a tentative D call TRBD1 (6 bases). TRBV23-1 is an open reading frame whose function is uncertain. The CDR3 totals 19 residues. With 2 bases removed from V and 0 bases from J, the gap between germline ends came to 17 bases.

This clone came up once. The rearrangement joins TRBV2 to TRBJ2-6; possible D gene TRBD1, 6 bases. The CDR3 totals 15 residues. Germline lookup yields CDR1 SNHLY and CDR2 FYNNEI. Trimming shortened V by 4 bases and J by 1 base, and 8 bases separated the two germline ends. This CDR3 is CASSVGASGANVLTF. In nucleotides, the CDR3 is TGTGCCAGCAGTGTGGGGGCATCTGGGGCCAACGTCCTGACTTTC. The whole variable domain, filled in from reference TRBV2 and TRBJ2-6, reads EPEVTQTPSHQVTQMGQEVILRCVPISNHLYFYWYRQILGQKVEFLVSFYNNEISEKSEIFDDQFSVERPDGSNFTLKIRSTKLEDSAMYFCASSVGASGANVLTFGAGSRLTVL.

This sequence joins TRBV7-9 and TRBJ1-2; D ambiguous. Germline values: CDR1 SEHNR, CDR2 FQNEAQ (reference sequence). Trimming shortened V by 2 bases and J by 8 bases, and 12 bases separated the two germline ends. The CDR3 is 13 amino acids. CDR3 protein: CASSLKSGSGYTF. The CDR3 coding sequence is TGTGCCAGCAGCTTAAAATCGGGGAGCGGCTACACCTTC.

The table lists this clone with a count of one. The chain's CDR3 is CASSQRTNYGYTF. CDR3 nucleotides: TGCGCCAGCAGCCAGCGAACTAACTATGGCTACACCTTC. V usage is TRBV4-1 and J usage is TRBJ1-2; D gene ambiguous. CDR1 is MGHRA and CDR2 is YSYEKL in the germline V gene. V lost 3 bases to trimming and J lost 0 bases, with 5 bases between them. The CDR3 totals 13 residues.

This sequence joins TRBV9 and TRBJ2-6, with 7 bases fitting TRBD1. CDR1 is SGDLS and CDR2 is YYNGEE in the germline V gene. The CDR3 sequence is 17 residues long. J gave up 1 base and V 8 bases, and 12 bases lay outside the gene matches. The CDR3 DNA is TGTGCCAGTACATTTGGACAGGCGATTTCTGGGGCCAACGTCCTGACTTTC. This codes for CASTFGQAISGANVLTF.

V gene TRBV14 combines with J gene TRBJ1-3, with 8 bases matching TRBD1. This CDR3 contains 17 residues. Looked up from germline, CDR1 is SGHDN and CDR2 is FVKESK. V lost 4 bases to trimming and J lost 0 bases; unmatched junction nucleotides: 8. CDR3 nucleotide sequence: TGTGCCAGCAGCCGAAACCGACAGGGGAGCTCTGGAAACACCATATATTTT. Amino acid sequence: CASSRNRQGSSGNTIYF.

This chain uses TRBV7-9 with TRBJ1-1, with TRBD1 as a possible D gene (6 bases). Trimming pared 4 bases from V and 7 bases from J, leaving 16 bases between. The CDR3 has 14 amino acids. Germline V gene sequence: CDR1 SEHNR, CDR2 FQNEAQ (reference sequence). The CDR3 is CASSSTTGTGEAFF. DNA of the CDR3: TGTGCCAGCAGCTCGACAACAGGGACCGGTGAAGCTTTCTTT.

This chain uses TRBV19 with TRBJ1-1, with 9 positions matching TRBD1. Germline V gene sequence: CDR1 LNHDA, CDR2 SQIVND (reference sequence). The CDR3 has 17 amino acids. V was clipped by 6 bases and J by 1 base; unmatched bases: 12. The DNA of the CDR3 is TGTGCCAGTAGGCGAAACAGGGGGCGCAAGGGGAACACTGAAGCTTTCTTT. It translates to CASRRNRGRKGNTEAFF.

This clone was seen a handful of times. The chain employs TRBV6-4 and TRBJ2-3, with 7 nucleotides matching TRBD1. This CDR3 contains 14 residues. The ends lost 0 bases at V and 4 bases at J; junction bases unmatched: 1. CDR1 MRHNA and CDR2 SNTAGT come from the germline V gene. CDR3 DNA: TGTGCCAGCAGTGACTCGACAGGGCCAGATACGCAGTATTTT. Amino acid sequence: CASSDSTGPDTQYF.

This chain uses TRBV5-6 with TRBJ2-1; 9 nucleotides line up with TRBD1. The CDR3 consists of 13 residues. V trimming: 3 bases; J trimming: 5 bases; junction bases outside the gene matches: 0. The germline V gene has CDR1 SGHDT and CDR2 YYEEEE. CDR3 amino acids: CASSWTGDNEQFF. The CDR3 coding sequence is TGTGCCAGCAGCTGGACAGGGGACAATGAGCAGTTCTTC. Full variable domain (outside the CDR3, taken from reference TRBV5-6 and TRBJ2-1): DAGVTQSPTHLIKTRGQQVTLRCSPKSGHDTVSWYQQALGQGPQFIFQYYEEEERQRGNFPDRFSGHQFPNYSSELNVNALLLGDSALYLCASSWTGDNEQFFGPGTRLTVL.

The V and J genes are TRBV11-2 and TRBJ2-7, with D perhaps matching TRBD2 (5 bases). With 1 base removed from V and 1 base from J, the gap between germline ends came to 11 bases. CDR3 length: 15 amino acids. Per the germline V gene, CDR1 is SGHAT and CDR2 is FQNNGV. CDR3 residues: CASSLVAGVSYEQYF. CDR3 DNA sequence: TGTGCCAGCAGCTTAGTGGCCGGGGTGTCCTACGAGCAGTACTTC.

The chain combines TRBV4-1 with TRBJ2-1; 7 bases line up with TRBD1. Germline V lookup: CDR1 MGHRA, CDR2 YSYEKL. Trimming cost V 3 bases and J 12 bases; bases outside gene matches: 11. The CDR3 is made up of 14 amino acids. The CDR3 bases are TGCGCCAGCAGCCACGTCAGGGACAGCCAAATGCAGTTCTTC. The encoded protein is CASSHVRDSQMQFF.